This entry concerns a single T cell receptor (beta chain). The CDR3 is made up of 15 amino acids. The junction had 4 bases not matched to a gene; V was cut back by 2 bases and J by 2 bases. In germline, CDR1 is SGHDT, CDR2 YYEEEE. In the source study's methods: Estimation of nucleated cell counts relied on the amplification of reference gene primers. Clones were read by immunoSEQ multiplex PCR, and TCRdb kept only the in-frame ones, dropping some. V and J calls and clone size follow that table, whereas D and trimming were derived from the DNA. The table has over 200,000 clones, 65% to 90% seen once. The record originates from a study of blood T cell repertoires in COVID-19. Across the whole study: Sites across the United States, Italy and Spain contributed samples from acute and convalescent COVID-19. Sources were T cells, B-cell-depleted T cells, or PBMCs; the material itself was cDNA or gDNA.

This chain uses TRBV5-6 with TRBJ1-2, with 9 bases fitting TRBD1. The sample comprised peripheral blood. The origin of this receptor is a man between 35 and 55 years old who had recovered from COVID-19. CDR3 DNA: TGTGCCAGCAGCTTTCTTGGACAGGGGAACTATGGCTACACCTTC. Its translation is CASSFLGQGNYGYTF.